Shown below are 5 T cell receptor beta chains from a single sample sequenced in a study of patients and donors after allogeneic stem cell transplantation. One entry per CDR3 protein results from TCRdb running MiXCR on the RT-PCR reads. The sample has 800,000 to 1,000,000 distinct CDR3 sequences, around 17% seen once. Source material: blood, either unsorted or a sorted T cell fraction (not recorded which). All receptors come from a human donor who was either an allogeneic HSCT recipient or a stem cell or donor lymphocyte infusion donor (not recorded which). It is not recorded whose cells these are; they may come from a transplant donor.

CDR3 loop: CASRSHERGGQGDTQYF. In DNA, the CDR3 is TGTGCCAGCAGGTCCCATGAGCGGGGGGGCCAGGGAGATACGCAGTATTTT. This chain joins TRBV6-1 and TRBJ2-3; 10 nucleotides align to TRBD2. This CDR3 has 17 amino acids. Germline V gene lookup returns CDR1 MNHNS and CDR2 SASEGT. V shed 6 bases, J shed 5 bases, and the junction held 14 bases outside the gene matches.

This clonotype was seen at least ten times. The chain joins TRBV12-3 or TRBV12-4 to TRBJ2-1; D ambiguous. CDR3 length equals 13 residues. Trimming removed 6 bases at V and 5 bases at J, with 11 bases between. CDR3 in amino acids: CASSSYANNEQFF. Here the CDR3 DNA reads TGTGCCAGCAGCTCCTACGCAAACAATGAGCAGTTCTTC.

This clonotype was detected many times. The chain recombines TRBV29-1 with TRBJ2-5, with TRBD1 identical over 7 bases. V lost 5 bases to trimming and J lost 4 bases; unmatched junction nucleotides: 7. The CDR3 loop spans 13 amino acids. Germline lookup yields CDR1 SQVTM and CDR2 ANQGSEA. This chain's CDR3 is CSVRQGGSETQYF. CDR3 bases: TGCAGCGTTCGACAGGGTGGATCAGAGACCCAGTACTTC.

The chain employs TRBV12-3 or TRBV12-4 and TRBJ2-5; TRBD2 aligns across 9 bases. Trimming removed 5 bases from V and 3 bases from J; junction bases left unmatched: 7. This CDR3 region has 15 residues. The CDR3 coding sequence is TGTGCCAGCAGTCCATATAGGACTAGCGAAGAGACCCAGTACTTC. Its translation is CASSPYRTSEETQYF.

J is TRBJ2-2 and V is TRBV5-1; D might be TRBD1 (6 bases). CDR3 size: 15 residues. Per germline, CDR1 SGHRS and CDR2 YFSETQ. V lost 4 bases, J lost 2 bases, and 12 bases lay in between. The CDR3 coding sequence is TGCGCCAGCAGCCTCCGGGACACCAACACCGGGGAGCTGTTTTTT. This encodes CASSLRDTNTGELFF.